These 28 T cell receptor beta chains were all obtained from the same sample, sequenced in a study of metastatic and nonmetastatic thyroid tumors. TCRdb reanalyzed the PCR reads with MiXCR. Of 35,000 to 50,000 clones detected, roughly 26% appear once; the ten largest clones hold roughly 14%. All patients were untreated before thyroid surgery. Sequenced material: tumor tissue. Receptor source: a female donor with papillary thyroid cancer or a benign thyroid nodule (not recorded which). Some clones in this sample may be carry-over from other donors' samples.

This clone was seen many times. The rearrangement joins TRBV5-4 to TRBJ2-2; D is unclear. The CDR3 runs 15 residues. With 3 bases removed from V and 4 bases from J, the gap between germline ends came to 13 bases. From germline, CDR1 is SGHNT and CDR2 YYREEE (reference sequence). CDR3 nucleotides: TGTGCCAGCAGCTCGCGTGGCGCGGTCACCGGGGAGCTGTTTTTT. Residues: CASSSRGAVTGELFF.

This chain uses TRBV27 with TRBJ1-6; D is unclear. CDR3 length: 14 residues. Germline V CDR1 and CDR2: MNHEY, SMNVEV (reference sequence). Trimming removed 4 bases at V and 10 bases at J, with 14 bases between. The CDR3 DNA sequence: TGTGCCAGCAGTTCCAGACCCCTGGGGTCACCCCTCCACTTT. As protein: CASSSRPLGSPLHF.

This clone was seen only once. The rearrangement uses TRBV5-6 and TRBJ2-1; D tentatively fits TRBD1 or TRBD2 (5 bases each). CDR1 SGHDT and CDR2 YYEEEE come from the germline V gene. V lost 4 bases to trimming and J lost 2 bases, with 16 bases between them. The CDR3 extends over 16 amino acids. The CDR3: CASSLPGAGPYNEQFF. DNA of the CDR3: TGTGCCAGCAGCCTACCCGGGGCAGGGCCCTACAATGAGCAGTTCTTC.

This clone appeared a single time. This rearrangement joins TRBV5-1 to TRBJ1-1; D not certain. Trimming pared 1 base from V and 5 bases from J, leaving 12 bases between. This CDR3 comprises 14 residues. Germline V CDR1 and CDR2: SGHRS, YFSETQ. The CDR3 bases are TGCGCCAGCAGCTTGCATGGACCGGGGACTGAAGCTTTCTTT. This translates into CASSLHGPGTEAFF.

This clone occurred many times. The CDR3 DNA reads TGTGCCAGCAGTGGGAGCGGGGGAGACGGGGGTACGCAGTATTTT. This encodes CASSGSGGDGGTQYF. The chain recombines TRBV7-2 with TRBJ2-3; 8 nucleotides align to TRBD2. V dropped 6 bases and J dropped 8; count of bases not matched to a gene: 13. Germline V CDR1 and CDR2: SGHTA, FQGNSA. The length of the CDR3 is 15 residues.

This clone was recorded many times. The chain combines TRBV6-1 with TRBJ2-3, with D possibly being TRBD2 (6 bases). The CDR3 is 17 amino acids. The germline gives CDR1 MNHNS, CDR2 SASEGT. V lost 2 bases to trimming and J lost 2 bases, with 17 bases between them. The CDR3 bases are TGTGCCAGCAGTGAATCCCCGGTGCGGGGATCCACAGATACGCAGTATTTT. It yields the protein CASSESPVRGSTDTQYF.

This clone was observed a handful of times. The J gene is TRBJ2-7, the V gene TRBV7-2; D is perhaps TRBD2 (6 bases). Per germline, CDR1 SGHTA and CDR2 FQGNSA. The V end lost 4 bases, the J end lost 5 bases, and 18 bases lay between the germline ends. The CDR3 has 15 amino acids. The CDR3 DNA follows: TGTGCCAGCAGCTCTCGGAGGGCCGTATTAGACGAGCAGTACTTC. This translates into CASSSRRAVLDEQYF.

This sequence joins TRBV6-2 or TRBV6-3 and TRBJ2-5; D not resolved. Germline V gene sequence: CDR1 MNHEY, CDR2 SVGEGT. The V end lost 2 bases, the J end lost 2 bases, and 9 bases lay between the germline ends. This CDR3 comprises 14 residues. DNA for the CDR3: TGTGCCAGCAGTTACGAACACACTCAAGAGACCCAGTACTTC. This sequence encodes CASSYEHTQETQYF.

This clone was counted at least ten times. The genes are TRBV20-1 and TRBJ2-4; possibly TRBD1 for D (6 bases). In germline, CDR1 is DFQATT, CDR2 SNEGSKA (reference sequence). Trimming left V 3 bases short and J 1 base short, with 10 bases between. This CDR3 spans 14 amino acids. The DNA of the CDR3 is TGCAGTGCTAGCGACAGGACTGCCAAAAACATTCAGTACTTC. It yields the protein CSASDRTAKNIQYF.

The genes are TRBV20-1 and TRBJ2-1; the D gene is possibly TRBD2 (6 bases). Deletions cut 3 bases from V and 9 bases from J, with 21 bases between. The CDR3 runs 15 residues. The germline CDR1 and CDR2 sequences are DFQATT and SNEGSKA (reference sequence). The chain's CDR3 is CSASNVASVSAEQFF. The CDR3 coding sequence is TGCAGTGCTAGTAACGTGGCTAGCGTGAGTGCTGAGCAGTTCTTC.

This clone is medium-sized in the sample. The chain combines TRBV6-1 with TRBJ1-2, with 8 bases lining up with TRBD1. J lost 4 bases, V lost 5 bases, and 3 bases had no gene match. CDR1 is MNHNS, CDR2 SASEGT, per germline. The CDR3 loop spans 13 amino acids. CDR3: CASSFGQGYGYTF. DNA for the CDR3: TGTGCCAGCAGTTTTGGACAGGGCTATGGCTACACCTTC.

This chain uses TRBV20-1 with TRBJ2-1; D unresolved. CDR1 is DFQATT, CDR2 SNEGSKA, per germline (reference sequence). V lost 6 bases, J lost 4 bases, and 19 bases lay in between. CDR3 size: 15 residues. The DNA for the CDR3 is TGCAGTGCCCAGGAATCGGAGCCTAGATACAATGAGCAGTTCTTC. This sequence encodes CSAQESEPRYNEQFF.

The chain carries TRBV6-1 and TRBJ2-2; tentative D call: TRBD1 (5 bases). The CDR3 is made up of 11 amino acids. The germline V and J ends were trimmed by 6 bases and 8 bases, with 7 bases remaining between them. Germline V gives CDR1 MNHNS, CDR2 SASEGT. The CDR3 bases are TGTGCCAGCAGACGACAGGGGGAGCTGTTTTTT. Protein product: CASRRQGELFF.

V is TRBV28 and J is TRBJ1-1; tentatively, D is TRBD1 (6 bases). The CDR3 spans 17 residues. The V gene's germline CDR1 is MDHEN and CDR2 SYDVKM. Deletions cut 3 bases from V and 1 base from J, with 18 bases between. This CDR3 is CASSFFLLGHKNTEAFF. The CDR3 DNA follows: TGTGCCAGCAGTTTCTTTTTATTGGGACACAAGAACACTGAAGCTTTCTTT.

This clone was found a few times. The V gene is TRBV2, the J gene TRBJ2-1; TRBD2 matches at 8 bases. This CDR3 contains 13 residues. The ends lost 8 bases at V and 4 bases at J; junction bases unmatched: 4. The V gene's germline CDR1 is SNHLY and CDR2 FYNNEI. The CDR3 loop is CASLAGIYNEQFF. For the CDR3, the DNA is TGTGCCAGCCTAGCGGGTATTTACAATGAGCAGTTCTTC.

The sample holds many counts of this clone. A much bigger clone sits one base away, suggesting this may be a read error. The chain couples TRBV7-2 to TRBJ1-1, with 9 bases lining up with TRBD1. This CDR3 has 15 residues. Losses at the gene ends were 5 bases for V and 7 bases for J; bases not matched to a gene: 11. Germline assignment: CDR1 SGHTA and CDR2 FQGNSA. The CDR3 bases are TGTGCCAGCAGCACCCACGGGACAGGGATAGTTGAAGCTTTCTTT. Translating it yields CASSTHGTGIVEAFF.

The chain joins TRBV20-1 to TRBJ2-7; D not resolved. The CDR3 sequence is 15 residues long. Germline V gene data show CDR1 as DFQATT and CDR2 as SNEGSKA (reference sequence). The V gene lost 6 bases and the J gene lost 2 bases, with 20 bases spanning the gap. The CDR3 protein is CSATPRKDSTYEQYF. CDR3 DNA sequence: TGCAGTGCCACCCCCCGTAAAGACTCAACCTACGAGCAGTACTTC.

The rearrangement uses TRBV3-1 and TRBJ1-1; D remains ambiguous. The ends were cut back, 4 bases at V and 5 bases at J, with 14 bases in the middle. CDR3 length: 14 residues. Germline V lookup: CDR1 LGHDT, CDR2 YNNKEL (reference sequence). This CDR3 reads CASSLEGKLTEAFF. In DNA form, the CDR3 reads TGTGCCAGCAGCCTTGAGGGAAAGTTGACTGAAGCTTTCTTT.

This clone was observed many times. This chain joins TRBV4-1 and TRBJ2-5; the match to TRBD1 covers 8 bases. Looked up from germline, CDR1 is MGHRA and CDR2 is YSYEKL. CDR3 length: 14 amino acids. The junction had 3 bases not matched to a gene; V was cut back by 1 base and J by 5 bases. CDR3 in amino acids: CASSQGNRGETQYF. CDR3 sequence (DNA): TGCGCCAGCAGCCAAGGCAACAGGGGGGAGACCCAGTACTTC.

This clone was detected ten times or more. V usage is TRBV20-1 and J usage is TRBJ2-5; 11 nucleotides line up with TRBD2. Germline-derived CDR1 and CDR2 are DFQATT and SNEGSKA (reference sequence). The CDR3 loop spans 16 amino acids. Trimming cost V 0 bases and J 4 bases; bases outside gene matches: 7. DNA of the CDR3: TGCAGTGCTAGAGATTTAGCGGGAGGGCCGGGAGAGACCCAGTACTTC. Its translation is CSARDLAGGPGETQYF.

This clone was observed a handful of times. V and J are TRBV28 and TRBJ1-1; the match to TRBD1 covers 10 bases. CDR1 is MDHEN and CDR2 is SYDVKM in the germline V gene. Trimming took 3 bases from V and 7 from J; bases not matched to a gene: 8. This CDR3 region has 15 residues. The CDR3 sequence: CASSLGTGDTNEAFF. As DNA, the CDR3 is TGTGCCAGCAGTTTGGGGACAGGGGATACAAATGAAGCTTTCTTT.

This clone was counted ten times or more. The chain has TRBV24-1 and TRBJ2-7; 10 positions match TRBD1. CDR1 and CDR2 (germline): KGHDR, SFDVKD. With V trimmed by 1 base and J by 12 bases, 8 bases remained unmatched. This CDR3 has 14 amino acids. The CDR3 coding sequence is TGTGCCACCAGTGATTTCCCGGACAGGGGGAAATGGTACTTC. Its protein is CATSDFPDRGKWYF.

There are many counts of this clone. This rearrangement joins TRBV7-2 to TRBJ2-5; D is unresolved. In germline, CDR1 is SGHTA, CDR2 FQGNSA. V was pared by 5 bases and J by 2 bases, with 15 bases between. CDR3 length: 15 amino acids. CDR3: CASSPRFTYQETQYF. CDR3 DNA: TGTGCCAGCAGCCCACGGTTTACCTATCAAGAGACCCAGTACTTC.

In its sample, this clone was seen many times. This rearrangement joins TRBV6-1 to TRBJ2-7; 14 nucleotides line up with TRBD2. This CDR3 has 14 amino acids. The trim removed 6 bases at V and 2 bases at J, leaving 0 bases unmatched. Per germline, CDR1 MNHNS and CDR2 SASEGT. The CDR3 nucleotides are TGTGCCAGCAGGACTAGCGGGAGGGCCTACGAGCAGTACTTC. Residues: CASRTSGRAYEQYF.

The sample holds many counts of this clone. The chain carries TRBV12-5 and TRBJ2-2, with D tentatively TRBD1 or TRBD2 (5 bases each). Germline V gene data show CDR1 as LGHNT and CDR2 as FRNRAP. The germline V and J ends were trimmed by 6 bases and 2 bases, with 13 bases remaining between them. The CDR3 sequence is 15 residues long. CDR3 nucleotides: TGTGCTAGTGGCCCTCCCGGGGCAAACACCGGGGAGCTGTTTTTT. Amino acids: CASGPPGANTGELFF.

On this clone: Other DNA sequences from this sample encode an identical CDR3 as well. The CDR3 DNA reads TGCAGTGCTAGAGATGTGGAGTCAGTACTTGAAGAGACCCAGTACTTC. Its protein product is CSARDVESVLEETQYF. The chain has TRBV20-1 and TRBJ2-5, with D unclear. CDR1 DFQATT and CDR2 SNEGSKA come from the germline V gene (reference sequence). The CDR3 runs to 16 residues. V was cut by 0 bases and J by 3 bases, with 17 bases left in between.

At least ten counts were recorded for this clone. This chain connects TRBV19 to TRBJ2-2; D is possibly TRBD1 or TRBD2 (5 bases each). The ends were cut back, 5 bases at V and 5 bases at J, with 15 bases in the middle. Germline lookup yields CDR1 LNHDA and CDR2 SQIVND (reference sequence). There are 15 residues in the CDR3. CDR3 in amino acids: CASSPRDGKTGELFF. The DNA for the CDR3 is TGTGCCAGTAGTCCCCGGGACGGGAAGACCGGGGAGCTGTTTTTT.

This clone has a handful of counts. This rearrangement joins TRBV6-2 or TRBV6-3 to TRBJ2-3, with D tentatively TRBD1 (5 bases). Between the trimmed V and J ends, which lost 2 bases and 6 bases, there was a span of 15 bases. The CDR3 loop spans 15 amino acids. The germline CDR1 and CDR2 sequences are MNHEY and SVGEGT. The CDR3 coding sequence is TGTGCCAGCAGTTACACCCAGGGTATAGGGGATACGCAGTATTTT. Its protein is CASSYTQGIGDTQYF.